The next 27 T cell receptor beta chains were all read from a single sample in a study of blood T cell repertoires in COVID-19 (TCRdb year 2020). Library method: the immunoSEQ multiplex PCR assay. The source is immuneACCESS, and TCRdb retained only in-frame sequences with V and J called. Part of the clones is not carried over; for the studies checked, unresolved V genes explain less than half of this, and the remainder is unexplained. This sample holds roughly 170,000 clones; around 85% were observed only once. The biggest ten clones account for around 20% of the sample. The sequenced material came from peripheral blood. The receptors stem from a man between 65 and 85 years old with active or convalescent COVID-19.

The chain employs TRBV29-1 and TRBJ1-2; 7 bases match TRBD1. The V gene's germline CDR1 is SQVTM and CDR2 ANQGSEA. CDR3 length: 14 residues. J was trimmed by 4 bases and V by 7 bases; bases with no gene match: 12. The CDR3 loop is CSARQPGQTYGYTF. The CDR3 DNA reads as TGCAGCGCCCGCCAACCGGGACAGACCTATGGCTACACCTTC.

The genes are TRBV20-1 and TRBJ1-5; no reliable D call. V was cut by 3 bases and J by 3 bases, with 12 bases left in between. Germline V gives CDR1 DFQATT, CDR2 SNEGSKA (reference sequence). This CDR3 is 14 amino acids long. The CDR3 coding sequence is TGCAGTGCTAGTATTGGGCAGGACAATCAGCCCCAGCATTTT. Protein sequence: CSASIGQDNQPQHF.

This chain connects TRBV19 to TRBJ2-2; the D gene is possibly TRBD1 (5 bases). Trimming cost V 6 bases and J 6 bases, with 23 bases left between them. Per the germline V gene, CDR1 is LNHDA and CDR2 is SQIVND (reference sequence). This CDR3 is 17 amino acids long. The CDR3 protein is CASSTKVQVIRAGELFF. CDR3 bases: TGTGCCAGTAGCACTAAGGTACAGGTGATACGGGCCGGGGAGCTGTTTTTT. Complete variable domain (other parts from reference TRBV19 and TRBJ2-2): DGGITQSPKYLFRKEGQNVTLSCEQNLNHDAMYWYRQDPGQGLRLIYYSQIVNDFQKGDIAEGYSVSREKKESFPLTVTSAQKNPTAFYLCASSTKVQVIRAGELFFGEGSRLTVL.

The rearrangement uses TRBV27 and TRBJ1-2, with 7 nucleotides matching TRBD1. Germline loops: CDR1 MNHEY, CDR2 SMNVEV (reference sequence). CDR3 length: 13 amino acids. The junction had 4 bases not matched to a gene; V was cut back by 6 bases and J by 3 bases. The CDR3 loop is CASRPTGDYGYTF. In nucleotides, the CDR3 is TGTGCCAGCAGGCCCACAGGGGACTATGGCTACACCTTC.

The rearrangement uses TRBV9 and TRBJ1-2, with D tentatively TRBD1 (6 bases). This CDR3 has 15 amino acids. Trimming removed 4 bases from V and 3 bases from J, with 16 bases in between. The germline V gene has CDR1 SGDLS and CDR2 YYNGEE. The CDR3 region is CASSPGVGTYYGYTF. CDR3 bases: TGTGCCAGCAGCCCTGGGGTCGGGACATACTATGGCTACACCTTC.

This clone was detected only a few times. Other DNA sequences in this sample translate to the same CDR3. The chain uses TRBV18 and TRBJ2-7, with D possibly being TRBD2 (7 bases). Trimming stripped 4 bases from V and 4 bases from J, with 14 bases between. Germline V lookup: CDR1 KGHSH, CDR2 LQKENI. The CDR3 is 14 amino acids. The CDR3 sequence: CASSLAGALYEQYF. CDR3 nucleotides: TGTGCCAGCTCACTGGCGGGGGCCCTATACGAGCAGTACTTC.

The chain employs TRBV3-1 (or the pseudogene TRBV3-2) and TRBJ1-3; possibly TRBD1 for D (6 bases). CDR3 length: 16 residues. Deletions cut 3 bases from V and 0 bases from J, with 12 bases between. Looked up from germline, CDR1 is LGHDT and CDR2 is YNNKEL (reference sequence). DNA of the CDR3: TGTGCCAGCAGCCATAGGTGGGACAACTCTGGAAACACCATATATTTT. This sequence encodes CASSHRWDNSGNTIYF.

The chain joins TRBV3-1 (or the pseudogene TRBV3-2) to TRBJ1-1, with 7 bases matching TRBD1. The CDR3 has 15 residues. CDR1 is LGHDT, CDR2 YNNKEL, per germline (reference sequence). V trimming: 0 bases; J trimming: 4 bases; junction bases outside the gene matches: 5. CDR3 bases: TGTGCCAGCAGCCAAGAACGGTCAGGGGGCACTGAAGCTTTCTTT. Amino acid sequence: CASSQERSGGTEAFF.

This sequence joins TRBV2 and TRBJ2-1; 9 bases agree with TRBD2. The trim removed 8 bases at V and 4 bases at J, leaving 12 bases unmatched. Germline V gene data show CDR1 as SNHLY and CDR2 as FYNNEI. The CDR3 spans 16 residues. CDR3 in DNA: TGTGCCAGCTCAATAGGGACTAGCTTTCCATACAATGAGCAGTTCTTC. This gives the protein CASSIGTSFPYNEQFF.

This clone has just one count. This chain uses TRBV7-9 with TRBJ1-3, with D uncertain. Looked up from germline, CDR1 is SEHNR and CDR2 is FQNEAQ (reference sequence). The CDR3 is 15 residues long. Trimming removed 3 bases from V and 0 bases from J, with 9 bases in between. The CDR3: CASSFLPVSGNTIYF. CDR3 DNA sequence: TGTGCCAGCAGCTTTTTACCGGTCTCTGGAAACACCATATATTTT.

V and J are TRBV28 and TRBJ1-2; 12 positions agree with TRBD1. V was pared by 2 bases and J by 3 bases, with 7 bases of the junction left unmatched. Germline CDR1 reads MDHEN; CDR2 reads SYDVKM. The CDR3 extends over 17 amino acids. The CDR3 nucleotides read TGTGCCAGCAGTTTAGGAGGGACAGGGGGCGTTCACTATGGCTACACCTTC. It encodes CASSLGGTGGVHYGYTF.

In DNA form, the CDR3 reads TGCGCCAGCAGAACAGGGGGCGAAGACAAGTACTTC. Protein product: CASRTGGEDKYF. V gene TRBV5-1 combines with J gene TRBJ2-7; 9 bases are shared with TRBD1. Germline V CDR1 and CDR2: SGHRS, YFSETQ. This CDR3 spans 12 amino acids. The V segment lost 5 bases and the J segment 11 bases; nucleotides outside the gene matches: 8.

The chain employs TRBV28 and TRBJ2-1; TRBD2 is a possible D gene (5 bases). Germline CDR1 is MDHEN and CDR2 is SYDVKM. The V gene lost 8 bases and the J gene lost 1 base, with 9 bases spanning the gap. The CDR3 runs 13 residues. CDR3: CASGSRSYNEQFF. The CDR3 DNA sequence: TGTGCCAGCGGGAGTAGGTCCTACAATGAGCAGTTCTTC.

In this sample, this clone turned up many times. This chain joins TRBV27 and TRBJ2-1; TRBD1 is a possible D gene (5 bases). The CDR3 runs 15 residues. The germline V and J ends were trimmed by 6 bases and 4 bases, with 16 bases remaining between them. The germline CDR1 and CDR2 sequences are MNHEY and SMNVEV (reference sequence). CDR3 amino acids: CASSPTWAGYNEQFF. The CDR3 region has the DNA TGTGCCAGCAGCCCTACGTGGGCAGGGTACAATGAGCAGTTCTTC.

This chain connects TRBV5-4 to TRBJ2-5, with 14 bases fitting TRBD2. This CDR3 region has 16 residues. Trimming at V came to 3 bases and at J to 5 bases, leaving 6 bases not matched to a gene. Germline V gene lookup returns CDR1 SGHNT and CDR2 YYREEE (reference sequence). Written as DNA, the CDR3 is TGTGCCAGCAGCTCCCAGACTAGCGGGAGGGCCGAGACCCAGTACTTC. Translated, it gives CASSSQTSGRAETQYF.

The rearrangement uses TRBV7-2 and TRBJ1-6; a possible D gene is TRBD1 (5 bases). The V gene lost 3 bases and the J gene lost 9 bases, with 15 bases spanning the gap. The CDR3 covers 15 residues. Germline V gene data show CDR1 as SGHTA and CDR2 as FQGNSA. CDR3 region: CASSLEGQNGSPLHF. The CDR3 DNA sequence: TGTGCCAGCAGCTTGGAGGGGCAGAACGGTTCACCCCTCCACTTT.

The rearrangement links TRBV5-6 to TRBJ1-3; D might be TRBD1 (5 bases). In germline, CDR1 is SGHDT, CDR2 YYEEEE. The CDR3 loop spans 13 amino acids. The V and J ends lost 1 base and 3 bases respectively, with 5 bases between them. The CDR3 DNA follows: TGTGCCAGCAGCTTGCAGGGTGGAAACACCATATATTTT. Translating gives CASSLQGGNTIYF.

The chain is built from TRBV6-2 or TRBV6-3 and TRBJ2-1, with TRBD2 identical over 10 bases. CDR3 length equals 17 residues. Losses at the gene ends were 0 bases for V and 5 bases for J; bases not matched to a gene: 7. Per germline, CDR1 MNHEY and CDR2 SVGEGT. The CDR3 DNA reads TGTGCCAGCAGTTACTCCCCTCTAGCGGGAGCCAACAATGAGCAGTTCTTC. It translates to CASSYSPLAGANNEQFF.

The DNA for the CDR3 is TGCAGTGCTAGTCTGGGAGGAGAGACCCAGTACTTC. This translates into CSASLGGETQYF. The rearrangement uses TRBV20-1 and TRBJ2-5, with D possibly TRBD2 on 6 matching bases. Germline V gene data show CDR1 as DFQATT and CDR2 as SNEGSKA (reference sequence). This CDR3 region has 12 residues. V lost 3 bases to trimming and J lost 4 bases, with 9 bases between them.

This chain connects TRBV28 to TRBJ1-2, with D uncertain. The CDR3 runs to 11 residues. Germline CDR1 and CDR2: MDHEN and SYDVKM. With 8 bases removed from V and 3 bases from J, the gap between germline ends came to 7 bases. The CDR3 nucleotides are TGTGCCAGCGGCGGCTACTATGGCTACACCTTC. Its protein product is CASGGYYGYTF.

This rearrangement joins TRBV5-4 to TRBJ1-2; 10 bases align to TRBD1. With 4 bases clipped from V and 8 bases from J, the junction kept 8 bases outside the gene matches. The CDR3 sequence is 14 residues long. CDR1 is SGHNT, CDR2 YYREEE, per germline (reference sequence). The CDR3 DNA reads TGTGCCAGCAGCGGAAGGGACAGGGGATTGGGCTACACCTTC. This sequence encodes CASSGRDRGLGYTF.

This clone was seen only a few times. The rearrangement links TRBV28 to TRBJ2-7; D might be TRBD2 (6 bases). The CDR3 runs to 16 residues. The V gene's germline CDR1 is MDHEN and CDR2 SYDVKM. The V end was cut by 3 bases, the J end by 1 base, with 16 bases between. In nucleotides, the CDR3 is TGTGCCAGCAGTTTGCCCCGCGGGGAGGTATCCTACGAGCAGTACTTC. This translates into CASSLPRGEVSYEQYF.

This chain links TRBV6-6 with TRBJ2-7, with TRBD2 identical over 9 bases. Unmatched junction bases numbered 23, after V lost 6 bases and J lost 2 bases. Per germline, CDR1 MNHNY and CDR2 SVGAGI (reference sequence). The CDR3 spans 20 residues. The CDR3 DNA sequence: TGTGCCAGCAGCCGAGCGTGGCCGGGACTAGCCCCGAGTTCGCCCTACGAGCAGTACTTC. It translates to CASSRAWPGLAPSSPYEQYF.

The CDR3 nucleotides read TGTGCCAGCAGCTTACAAAGCGGGGCGGTCAATTCACCCCTCCACTTT. Residues: CASSLQSGAVNSPLHF. The chain combines TRBV11-2 with TRBJ1-6, with D perhaps matching TRBD1 (5 bases). The germline gives CDR1 SGHAT, CDR2 FQNNGV. The V end lost 2 bases, the J end lost 7 bases, and 15 bases lay between the germline ends. This CDR3 has 16 amino acids.

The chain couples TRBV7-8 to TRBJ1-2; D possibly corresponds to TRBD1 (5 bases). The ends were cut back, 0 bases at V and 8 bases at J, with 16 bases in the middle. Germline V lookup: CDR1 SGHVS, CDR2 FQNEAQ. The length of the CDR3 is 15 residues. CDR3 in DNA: TGTGCCAGCAGCTTAGCTGGGGGAGGAGCAAACGGCTACACCTTC. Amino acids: CASSLAGGGANGYTF.

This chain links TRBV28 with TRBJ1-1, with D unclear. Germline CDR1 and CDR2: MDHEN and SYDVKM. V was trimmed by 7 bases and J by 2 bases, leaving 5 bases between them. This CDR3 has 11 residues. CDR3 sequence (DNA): TGTGCCAGCATCACTAACACTGAAGCTTTCTTT. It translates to CASITNTEAFF.

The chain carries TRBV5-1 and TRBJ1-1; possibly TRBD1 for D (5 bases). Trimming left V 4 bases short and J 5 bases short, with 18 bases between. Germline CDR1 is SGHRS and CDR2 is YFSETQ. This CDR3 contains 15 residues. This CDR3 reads CASSARPGGNTEAFF. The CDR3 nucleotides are TGCGCCAGCAGCGCGCGGCCCGGGGGGAATACTGAAGCTTTCTTT.